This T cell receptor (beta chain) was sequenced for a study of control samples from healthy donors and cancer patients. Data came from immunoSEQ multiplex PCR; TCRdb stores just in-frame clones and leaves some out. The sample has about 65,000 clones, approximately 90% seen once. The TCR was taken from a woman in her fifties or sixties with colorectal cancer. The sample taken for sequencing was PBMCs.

The CDR3 protein is CASSPGTGDLGYTF. CDR3 nucleotides: TGCGCCAGCAGCCCCGGGACAGGGGACCTTGGCTACACCTTC. The chain uses TRBV5-1 and TRBJ1-2; 10 bases fit TRBD1. Trimming removed 4 bases from V and 7 bases from J; junction bases left unmatched: 7. CDR1 is SGHRS, CDR2 YFSETQ, per germline. The CDR3 covers 14 residues.